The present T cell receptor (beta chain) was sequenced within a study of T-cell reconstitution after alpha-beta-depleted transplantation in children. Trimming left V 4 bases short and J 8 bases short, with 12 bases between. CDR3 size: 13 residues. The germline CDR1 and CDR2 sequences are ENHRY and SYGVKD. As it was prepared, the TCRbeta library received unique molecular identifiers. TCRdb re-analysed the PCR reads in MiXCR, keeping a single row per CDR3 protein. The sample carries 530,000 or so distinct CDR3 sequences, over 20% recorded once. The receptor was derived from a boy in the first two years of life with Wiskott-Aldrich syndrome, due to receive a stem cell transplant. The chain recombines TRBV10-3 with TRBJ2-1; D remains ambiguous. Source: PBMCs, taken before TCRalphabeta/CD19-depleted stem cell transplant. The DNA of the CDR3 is TGTGCCATCAGTGGGGTAGTAGCCCATGAGCAGTTCTTC. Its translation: CAISGVVAHEQFF.